The entry that follows covers one T cell receptor beta chain sequence. In the authors' methods: It was from reference gene primer amplification that nucleated cell counts were estimated. The data were produced by immunoSEQ multiplex PCR, yet TCRdb's version contains in-frame clones alone and is incomplete. V and J calls and clone size are those listed in that table; D and trimming were worked out from the DNA. The table has around 140,000 clones, approximately 83% seen once; the top ten hold 1.5% to 2%. These data originate in a study of blood T cell repertoires in COVID-19. Whole-study context: Collection of acute and convalescent COVID-19 samples took place in the United States, Italy and Spain. PBMCs, B-cell-depleted T cells, or T cells provided the cDNA or gDNA that made up the material.

The V end was cut by 2 bases, the J end by 10 bases, with 9 bases between. This CDR3 region has 12 residues. Per germline, CDR1 SNHLY and CDR2 FYNNEI. This chain joins TRBV2 and TRBJ2-4; D unresolved. This TCR came from a human donor in a cohort sampled during active COVID-19. Sequenced input: peripheral blood. Here the CDR3 DNA reads TGTGCCAGCAGTGAAACCCGCGCTATTCAGTACTTC. It is translated as CASSETRAIQYF.